This T cell receptor beta chain was profiled in a study of T cell changes during pregnancy in multiple sclerosis. Assay used: immunoSEQ multiplex PCR; TCRdb lists only in-frame clones, some missing. The profile shows about 68,000 clones, roughly nine tenths of them singletons. CDR1 is SGHDT and CDR2 is YYEEEE in the germline V gene. This CDR3 has 15 residues. The V gene lost 0 bases and the J gene lost 4 bases, with 11 bases spanning the gap. This clonotype was obtained from a female donor with multiple sclerosis, enrolled in a pregnancy study. Sequencing was performed on peripheral blood, taken in the second trimester of pregnancy. The genes are TRBV5-6 and TRBJ1-3, with D perhaps matching TRBD1 (6 bases). This chain's CDR3 is CASSLAGDVGNTIYF. CDR3 nucleotide sequence: TGTGCCAGCAGCTTGGCAGGGGACGTAGGAAACACCATATATTTT.